This paragraph reports one TCR beta chain. Its antigen is not known. This sample was included in a study of OX40 agonist ivuxolimab in advanced cancers. Study-wide context: Every 2 weeks, patients got intravenous ivuxolimab at one of six dose levels (0.01-10 mg/kg). Patients in dose escalation had liver, melanoma, kidney or head and neck cancers. Aged roughly 20 to 85 with a mean of 60 years, they were roughly 83% male.

The protocol was immunoSEQ multiplex PCR, while the TCRdb copy is restricted to in-frame clones and leaves out a portion. This sample carries 45,000 to 65,000 clones, 88% of them seen once, and the ten largest clones take roughly 10%. V gave up 3 bases and J gave up 10 bases, with 19 bases separating them. This CDR3 spans 15 amino acids. Per the germline V gene, CDR1 is SGHTA and CDR2 is FQGNSA. Overall study findings and caveats: Some of the nonresponding patients also showed low levels of normalized T-cell clonal expansion.

The chain recombines TRBV7-2 with TRBJ2-1, with D possibly matching TRBD2 (6 bases). Sample: CD4+ or CD8+ T cells sorted from blood, taken in a trial of the OX40 agonist ivuxolimab. This TCR was sampled from an adult with an advanced solid tumor such as melanoma, head and neck, liver or kidney cancer. CDR3 sequence reads: CASSLGRGSGKEQFF. The CDR3 DNA follows: TGTGCCAGCAGCTTGGGGCGGGGTTCGGGTAAGGAGCAGTTCTTC. The full variable domain, in which reference TRBV7-2 and TRBJ2-1 provide the parts outside the CDR3, is GAGVSQSPSNKVTEKGKDVELRCDPISGHTALYWYRQSLGQGLEFLIYFQGNSAPDKSGLPSDRFSAERTGGSVSTLTIQRTQQEDSAVYLCASSLGRGSGKEQFFGPGTRLTVL.